The 16 T cell receptor beta chains listed next were all sequenced from one sample in a study of cytomegalovirus exposure and HLA in healthy donors (dated by TCRdb to the late 2010s). The method was the immunoSEQ multiplex PCR assay. The clones in this table, taken by TCRdb from immuneACCESS, are in-frame only. Not every clone is retained; where verified, under half of the shortfall comes from an unresolved V gene, and the cause of the rest is unknown. The sample data list roughly 80,000 clones, and about nine tenths of these were observed just once. The top ten clonotypes cover roughly 2.1% of the sample. Sequencing was done on a sample of PBMCs. The receptors originated from a man aged 25-45 years in good health and CMV-seronegative.

J is TRBJ1-1 and V is TRBV6-6; D is possibly TRBD1 (6 bases). The V gene's germline CDR1 is MNHNY and CDR2 SVGAGI (reference sequence). This CDR3 spans 12 amino acids. V was trimmed by 7 bases and J by 0 bases, leaving 6 bases between them. CDR3 nucleotides: TGTGCCAGCAAGGGGGTGAACACTGAAGCTTTCTTT. Protein product: CASKGVNTEAFF.

The CDR3 is CASRGLEGQDEKLFF. DNA of the CDR3: TGTGCCAGCAGGGGCCTGGAGGGGCAGGATGAAAAACTGTTTTTT. V and J are TRBV9 and TRBJ1-4, with D possibly being TRBD1 (5 bases). Germline V gene data show CDR1 as SGDLS and CDR2 as YYNGEE. The CDR3 loop spans 15 amino acids. The V end lost 5 bases, the J end lost 6 bases, and 17 bases lay between the germline ends.

The chain combines TRBV18 with TRBJ2-1; 11 positions match TRBD2. The V and J ends lost 3 bases and 9 bases, in that order; junction bases with no gene match: 4. CDR1 and CDR2 (germline): KGHSH, LQKENI. The CDR3 totals 14 residues. CDR3 sequence reads: CASSPPGLAVEQFF. DNA for the CDR3: TGTGCCAGCTCACCCCCGGGACTAGCGGTTGAGCAGTTCTTC.

The chain couples TRBV5-1 to TRBJ2-3, with a weak D call TRBD2 (6 bases). CDR3 length: 13 amino acids. CDR1 SGHRS and CDR2 YFSETQ come from the germline V gene. V lost 2 bases and J 4 bases, leaving 8 bases between the germline ends. The DNA for the CDR3 is TGCGCCAGCAGCTTCCAGCGGGCAGATACGCAGTATTTT. Amino acids: CASSFQRADTQYF.

The gene calls are TRBV2 and TRBJ2-7, with TRBD2 matching 10 bases. Germline trimming cut 5 bases from V and 5 bases from J; bases unmatched to any gene: 9. The CDR3 has 15 amino acids. Germline V gene lookup returns CDR1 SNHLY and CDR2 FYNNEI. The CDR3 reads CASSTNGLAENEQYF. For the CDR3, the DNA is TGTGCCAGCAGTACTAACGGACTAGCGGAGAACGAGCAGTACTTC.

This chain's CDR3 is CASSRPSVGAQYF. The CDR3 bases are TGTGCCAGCAGCAGGCCTAGCGTTGGGGCCCAGTACTTC. J is TRBJ2-5 and V is TRBV5-6, with D perhaps TRBD2 (6 bases). The CDR3 totals 13 residues. The germline gives CDR1 SGHDT, CDR2 YYEEEE. Trimming left V 4 bases short and J 9 bases short, with 16 bases between.

This rearrangement joins TRBV6-4 to TRBJ1-4, with D hard to call. The CDR3 runs 14 residues. Trimming cost V 0 bases and J 7 bases, with 9 bases left between them. Germline V gene sequence: CDR1 MRHNA, CDR2 SNTAGT. The CDR3 region is CASSDSIWSEKLFF. The CDR3 DNA sequence: TGTGCCAGCAGTGACTCGATTTGGAGTGAAAAACTGTTTTTT.

The chain couples TRBV7-2 to TRBJ2-6; D gene unclear. V gave up 5 bases and J gave up 4 bases, with 18 bases separating them. CDR3 length equals 17 residues. Per the germline V gene, CDR1 is SGHTA and CDR2 is FQGNSA. For the CDR3, the DNA is TGTGCCAGCAGCCTGCTGGGCAGTTCGTCCGGGGCCAACGTCCTGACTTTC. Translated, it gives CASSLLGSSSGANVLTF.

V and J are TRBV4-1 and TRBJ2-7; perhaps TRBD1 as D (6 bases). The CDR3 covers 13 residues. Trimming removed 0 bases from V and 7 bases from J, with 10 bases in between. CDR1 MGHRA and CDR2 YSYEKL come from the germline V gene. CDR3 region: CASSQEGHREQYF. The DNA for the CDR3 is TGCGCCAGCAGCCAAGAGGGACATCGGGAGCAGTACTTC.

The gene calls are TRBV25-1 and TRBJ1-6; the match to TRBD1 covers 7 bases. V lost 6 bases, J lost 10 bases, and 9 bases stayed unmatched. This CDR3 comprises 14 residues. Germline CDR1 reads MGHDK; CDR2 reads SYGVNS. For the CDR3, the DNA is TGTGCCAGCAGCCAAACAGGGGAGAGCTCACCCCTCCACTTT. Translating gives CASSQTGESSPLHF. Looking up the rest from reference TRBV25-1 and TRBJ1-6 gives the full variable domain: EADIYQTPRYLVIGTGKKITLECSQTMGHDKMYWYQQDPGMELHLIHYSYGVNSTEKGDLSSESTVSRIRTEHFPLTLESARPSHTSQYLCASSQTGESSPLHFGNGTRLTVT.

This rearrangement joins TRBV9 to TRBJ2-1; D unresolved. V lost 0 bases and J 7 bases, leaving 5 bases between the germline ends. The CDR3 sequence is 12 residues long. Germline CDR1 reads SGDLS; CDR2 reads YYNGEE. Here the CDR3 DNA reads TGTGCCAGCAGCGTAGGTCAAAATGAGCAGTTCTTC. Translating gives CASSVGQNEQFF.

The chain employs TRBV19 and TRBJ2-2, with a weak D call TRBD1 (6 bases). The CDR3 covers 13 residues. With 4 bases removed from V and 6 bases from J, the gap between germline ends came to 9 bases. In germline, CDR1 is LNHDA, CDR2 SQIVND (reference sequence). The CDR3 region has the DNA TGTGCCAGTAGTAACCAGGGGTCCGGGGAGCTGTTTTTT. Its translation: CASSNQGSGELFF.

J is TRBJ1-2 and V is TRBV28; 7 nucleotides match TRBD1. The germline gives CDR1 MDHEN, CDR2 SYDVKM. The CDR3 runs to 12 residues. The ends lost 7 bases at V and 4 bases at J; junction bases unmatched: 3. The CDR3 loop reads CASKSGGYGYTF. As DNA, the CDR3 is TGTGCCAGCAAATCAGGGGGCTATGGCTACACCTTC.

The genes are TRBV5-1 and TRBJ2-7, with D possibly matching TRBD2 (7 bases). Germline assignment: CDR1 SGHRS and CDR2 YFSETQ. The CDR3 sequence is 17 residues long. Trimming took 4 bases from V and 2 from J, leaving 22 bases between them. CDR3 DNA sequence: TGCGCCAGCAGCCATCGCCCTTGGGGGGGCACAGCCTACGAGCAGTACTTC. Protein sequence: CASSHRPWGGTAYEQYF. The full variable domain, with the rest looked up from reference TRBV5-1 and TRBJ2-7, is KAGVTQTPRYLIKTRGQQVTLSCSPISGHRSVSWYQQTPGQGLQFLFEYFSETQRNKGNFPGRFSGRQFSNSRSEMNVSTLELGDSALYLCASSHRPWGGTAYEQYFGPGTRLTVT.

This rearrangement joins TRBV29-1 to TRBJ2-3; 7 bases are a match to TRBD2. This CDR3 contains 14 residues. With 2 bases clipped from V and 4 bases from J, the junction kept 6 bases outside the gene matches. Germline-derived CDR1 and CDR2 are SQVTM and ANQGSEA. The CDR3 DNA follows: TGCAGCGTTGAATCGGCGGGAGTGGCAGATACGCAGTATTTT. This gives the protein CSVESAGVADTQYF.

The V and J genes are TRBV5-1 and TRBJ2-5; unclear D gene. This CDR3 is built from 11 residues. V shed 2 bases and J shed 4 bases, with 3 bases lying between them. CDR1 and CDR2 from the germline V gene are SGHRS and YFSETQ. In DNA, the CDR3 is TGCGCCAGCAGCTTCGGAGAGACCCAGTACTTC. It specifies CASSFGETQYF.